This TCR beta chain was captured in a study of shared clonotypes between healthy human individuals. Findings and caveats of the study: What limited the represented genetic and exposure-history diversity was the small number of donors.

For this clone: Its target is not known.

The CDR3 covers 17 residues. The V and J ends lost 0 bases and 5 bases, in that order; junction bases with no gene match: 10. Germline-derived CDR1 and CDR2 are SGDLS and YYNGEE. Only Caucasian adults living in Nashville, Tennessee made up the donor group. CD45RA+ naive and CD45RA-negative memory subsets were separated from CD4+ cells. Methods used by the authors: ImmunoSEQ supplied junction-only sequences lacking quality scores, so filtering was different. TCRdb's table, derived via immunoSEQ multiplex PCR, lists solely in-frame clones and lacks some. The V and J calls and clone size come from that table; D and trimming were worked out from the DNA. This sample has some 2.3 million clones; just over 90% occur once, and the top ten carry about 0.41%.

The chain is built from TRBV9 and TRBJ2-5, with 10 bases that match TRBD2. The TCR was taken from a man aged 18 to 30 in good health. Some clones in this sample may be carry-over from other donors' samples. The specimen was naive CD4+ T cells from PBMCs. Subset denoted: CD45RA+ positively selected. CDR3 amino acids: CASSVGASGRLVETQYF. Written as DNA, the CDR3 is TGTGCCAGCAGCGTAGGTGCTAGCGGGAGATTAGTGGAGACCCAGTACTTC.